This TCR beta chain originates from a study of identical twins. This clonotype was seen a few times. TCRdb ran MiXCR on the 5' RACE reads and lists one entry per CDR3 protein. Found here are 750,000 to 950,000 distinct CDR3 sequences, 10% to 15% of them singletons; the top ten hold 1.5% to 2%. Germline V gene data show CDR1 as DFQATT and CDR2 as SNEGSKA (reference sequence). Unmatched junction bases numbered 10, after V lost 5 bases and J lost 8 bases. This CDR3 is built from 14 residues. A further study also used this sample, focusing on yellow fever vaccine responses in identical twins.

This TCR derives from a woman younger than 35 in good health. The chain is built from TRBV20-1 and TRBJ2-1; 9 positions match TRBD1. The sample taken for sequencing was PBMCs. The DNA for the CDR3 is TGCAGTGCTCCCGGGACAGGGAATTGGGATGAGCAGTTCTTC. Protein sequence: CSAPGTGNWDEQFF.